These 23 T cell receptor beta chains were all obtained from the same sample, sequenced in a study of control samples from healthy donors and cancer patients. This table comes from immunoSEQ multiplex PCR, and its TCRdb copy is limited to in-frame clones, with some not included. The sample shows approximately 130,000 clones, around nine tenths of them seen only once. The sequenced sample consisted of blood. All receptors come from a man aged 35 to 55 in good health.

V and J are TRBV13 and TRBJ2-1, with D possibly matching TRBD2 (6 bases). Between the trimmed V and J ends, which lost 4 bases and 6 bases, there was a span of 7 bases. The CDR3 loop spans 12 amino acids. The germline CDR1 and CDR2 sequences are PRHDT and FYEKMQ (reference sequence). The chain's CDR3 is CASSSTSNEQFF. The CDR3 bases are TGTGCCAGCAGCTCGACTAGCAATGAGCAGTTCTTC.

This chain uses TRBV12-3 or TRBV12-4 with TRBJ1-1, with D possibly matching TRBD1 (6 bases). Trimming took 2 bases from V and 8 from J, leaving 12 bases between them. CDR3 length: 13 residues. CDR3 region: CASSLKGGLEAFF. CDR3 coding DNA: TGTGCCAGCAGTTTAAAGGGGGGCCTAGAAGCTTTCTTT.

The V and J genes are TRBV18 and TRBJ1-5; no firm D call. CDR3 length equals 15 residues. The germline V gene has CDR1 KGHSH and CDR2 LQKENI. Trimming left V 4 bases short and J 0 bases short, with 10 bases between. CDR3 residues: CASSLAISSNQPQHF. The CDR3 DNA is TGTGCCAGCTCACTCGCAATTAGTAGCAATCAGCCCCAGCATTTT.

This clone has a single count. This chain links TRBV18 with TRBJ1-1; D gene uncertain. V lost 1 base to trimming and J lost 1 base, with 4 bases between them. The CDR3 is 13 amino acids. Germline V gene lookup returns CDR1 KGHSH and CDR2 LQKENI. The CDR3 DNA reads TGTGCCAGCTCACCACAGGCGAACACTGAAGCTTTCTTT. This sequence encodes CASSPQANTEAFF.

The V call is TRBV10-1, the J call TRBJ2-3; D not resolved. The germline CDR1 and CDR2 sequences are WNHNN and SYGVQD (reference sequence). The CDR3 extends over 14 amino acids. The V end lost 0 bases, the J end lost 6 bases, and 10 bases lay between the germline ends. CDR3 DNA sequence: TGCGCCAGCAGTGAGTCCCAGGCCCGGGATACGCAGTATTTT. Translation gives CASSESQARDTQYF.

This clone is a singleton in its sample. The V and J genes are TRBV11-2 and TRBJ2-7; D call uncertain. This CDR3 is built from 12 residues. CDR1 SGHAT and CDR2 FQNNGV come from the germline V gene. The ends were cut back, 2 bases at V and 5 bases at J, with 7 bases in the middle. CDR3 residues: CASSLSVHEQYF. The CDR3 DNA reads TGTGCCAGCAGCTTATCAGTTCACGAGCAGTACTTC.

The rearrangement joins TRBV23-1 to TRBJ1-1, with D possibly being TRBD1 (5 bases). TRBV23-1 is filed as an ORF, its function uncertain. This CDR3 has 13 residues. V lost 6 bases and J lost 5, with 13 bases in between. CDR3 DNA: TGCGCCAGCAGCCTCGGAGGGGTGACTGAAGCTTTCTTT. It yields the protein CASSLGGVTEAFF.

The chain uses TRBV5-5 and TRBJ2-7; 9 bases match TRBD1. CDR1 and CDR2 from the germline V gene are SGHKS and YYEKEE (reference sequence). The CDR3 covers 15 residues. Trimming took 3 bases from V and 1 from J; bases not matched to a gene: 5. CDR3 DNA sequence: TGTGCCAGCAGCTCAGGACAGGGGAAGTCCTACGAGCAGTACTTC. Encoded protein: CASSSGQGKSYEQYF.

V usage is TRBV5-6 and J usage is TRBJ2-1; 10 nucleotides match TRBD2. CDR1 and CDR2 from the germline V gene are SGHDT and YYEEEE. V lost 2 bases, J lost 13 bases, and 12 bases stayed unmatched. This CDR3 is built from 15 residues. Written as DNA, the CDR3 is TGTGCCAGCAGCTTTTGGCTAGCGGGGGCCACGTCACAGTTCTTC. It translates to CASSFWLAGATSQFF.

The chain is built from TRBV6-2 or TRBV6-3 and TRBJ2-1; the D is unclear. The CDR3 contains 15 residues. Trimming removed 2 bases from V and 11 bases from J, with 19 bases in between. CDR1 MNHEY and CDR2 SVGEGT come from the germline V gene. CDR3 in amino acids: CASSYPLTWPTKQFF. The CDR3 DNA is TGTGCCAGCAGTTACCCTCTCACGTGGCCAACCAAGCAGTTCTTC.

The rearrangement joins TRBV20-1 to TRBJ1-1; a weak D match, TRBD1 (5 bases). Germline V gene lookup returns CDR1 DFQATT and CDR2 SNEGSKA (reference sequence). The CDR3 is 11 residues long. The germline V and J ends were trimmed by 4 bases and 8 bases, with 11 bases remaining between them. The CDR3 sequence is CSANGRGEAFF. In DNA, the CDR3 is TGCAGTGCTAATGGACGGGGGGAAGCTTTCTTT.

This chain joins TRBV11-2 and TRBJ1-1; D is perhaps TRBD1 (5 bases). The CDR3 length is 13 residues. CDR1 and CDR2 (germline): SGHAT, FQNNGV. The germline V and J ends were trimmed by 6 bases and 0 bases, with 8 bases remaining between them. This chain's CDR3 is CASSQGMNTEAFF. The CDR3 DNA sequence: TGTGCCAGCAGTCAGGGAATGAACACTGAAGCTTTCTTT.

The CDR3 here is CSASVGTFVRNQPQHF. CDR3 bases: TGCAGTGCTAGTGTTGGGACATTTGTACGCAATCAGCCCCAGCATTTT. The J gene is TRBJ1-5, the V gene TRBV20-1, with D tentatively TRBD1 (6 bases). The CDR3 extends over 16 amino acids. V gave up 3 bases and J gave up 2 bases, with 17 bases separating them. Per germline, CDR1 DFQATT and CDR2 SNEGSKA (reference sequence).

This clone came up a few times. The chain links TRBV5-4 to TRBJ1-2; D unresolved. CDR3 length equals 14 residues. Per germline, CDR1 SGHNT and CDR2 YYREEE (reference sequence). The V end lost 4 bases, the J end lost 4 bases, and 14 bases lay between the germline ends. CDR3 in amino acids: CASSLDRAGYGYTF. For the CDR3, the DNA is TGTGCCAGCAGCCTCGACCGCGCTGGCTATGGCTACACCTTC.

The count of this clone is one. The V gene is TRBV19, the J gene TRBJ2-2, with D perhaps matching TRBD2 (6 bases). Between the trimmed V and J ends, which lost 9 bases and 2 bases, there was a span of 10 bases. The CDR3 runs to 13 residues. The germline V gene encodes CDR1 LNHDA and CDR2 SQIVND (reference sequence). CDR3 loop: CASEGLNTGELFF. DNA for the CDR3: TGTGCCAGCGAGGGACTTAACACCGGGGAGCTGTTTTTT.

The genes are TRBV6-5 and TRBJ1-1, with 10 bases matching TRBD1. The CDR3 sequence is 14 residues long. Germline-derived CDR1 and CDR2 are MNHEY and SVGAGI. V trimming: 2 bases; J trimming: 11 bases; junction bases outside the gene matches: 8. The CDR3 spells CASSYGDRGGMAFF. The CDR3 coding sequence is TGTGCCAGCAGTTACGGGGACAGGGGCGGTATGGCTTTCTTT.

This sequence joins TRBV5-6 and TRBJ1-1; TRBD1 aligns across 8 bases. Germline V gene sequence: CDR1 SGHDT, CDR2 YYEEEE. The junction had 16 bases not matched to a gene; V was cut back by 2 bases and J by 4 bases. CDR3 length: 18 amino acids. The CDR3 region has the DNA TGTGCCAGCAGCTTACGAACAGGGGGAGATGCTTTGGGCACTGAAGCTTTCTTT. Translating it yields CASSLRTGGDALGTEAFF.

The chain combines TRBV12-5 with TRBJ2-5; D not resolved. Trimming shortened V by 2 bases and J by 2 bases, and 6 bases separated the two germline ends. Looked up from germline, CDR1 is LGHNT and CDR2 is FRNRAP. The CDR3 has 13 amino acids. The CDR3 DNA reads TGTGCTAGTGGTTTGTGGGGACAAGAGACCCAGTACTTC. Translated, it gives CASGLWGQETQYF.

The chain combines TRBV6-2 or TRBV6-3 with TRBJ2-5, with TRBD2 identical over 12 bases. Trimming took 5 bases from V and 9 from J; bases not matched to a gene: 16. The CDR3 extends over 17 amino acids. Germline-derived CDR1 and CDR2 are MNHEY and SVGEGT. CDR3 nucleotides: TGTGCCAGCAGTCCCGGACTAGCGGGGTTGGTTTTCGTGGCCCAGTACTTC. It encodes CASSPGLAGLVFVAQYF.

The rearrangement joins TRBV4-3 to TRBJ2-4; D uncertain. Germline lookup yields CDR1 LGHNA and CDR2 YSLEER. This CDR3 is 15 amino acids long. Trimming shortened V by 1 base and J by 6 bases, and 13 bases separated the two germline ends. The DNA of the CDR3 is TGCGCCAGCAGCCAAGGGGTATACCGAACAAACATTCAGTACTTC. Residues: CASSQGVYRTNIQYF.

The chain couples TRBV3-1 (or the pseudogene TRBV3-2) to TRBJ1-6; no clear D. V dropped 1 base and J dropped 6 bases, with 10 bases sitting between them. The CDR3 is 15 amino acids. In germline, CDR1 is LGHDT, CDR2 YNNKEL (reference sequence). Written as DNA, the CDR3 is TGTGCCAGCAGCCAAGGGTCGGGCTTTAATTCACCCCTCCACTTT. Its protein product is CASSQGSGFNSPLHF.

The gene calls are TRBV30 and TRBJ1-1; tentative D call: TRBD1 (6 bases). The CDR3 contains 13 residues. V was clipped by 3 bases and J by 7 bases, with 15 bases between them. CDR1 is GTSNPN, CDR2 SVGIG, per germline (reference sequence). The CDR3 nucleotides are TGTGCCTGGAGCATCAGGGGCGCCATTGAAGCTTTCTTT. Amino acid sequence: CAWSIRGAIEAFF.

The chain recombines TRBV18 with TRBJ2-7, with 8 bases fitting TRBD2. CDR1 KGHSH and CDR2 LQKENI come from the germline V gene. This CDR3 has 14 amino acids. Unmatched junction bases numbered 4, after V lost 5 bases and J lost 1 base. CDR3 sequence reads: CASSGGGPSYEQYF. The CDR3 bases are TGTGCCAGCTCAGGCGGGGGGCCATCCTACGAGCAGTACTTC.